The clone carrying this T cell receptor (beta chain) was counted a few times. V was cut by 0 bases and J by 2 bases, with 8 bases left in between. Germline V gene sequence: CDR1 MNHEY, CDR2 SVGEGT. CDR3 length: 15 amino acids. The source of the sample is a study of spatial heterogeneity in lung cancer. Turning to the study itself: A unique TCR and UMI combination showed up more than ten times in raw reads, on average.

From the 5' RACE reads, TCRdb called clonotypes with MiXCR, one entry per CDR3 protein. Altogether about 90,000 distinct CDR3 sequences are present, 7.5% to 10% being singletons, with the ten largest covering around 7%. As to time point: sample taken at primary tumor resection. Material for sequencing was whole RNA from tumor, nontumor lung or frozen PBMC, left unsorted. Material: PBMCs, obtained at surgery. V usage is TRBV6-2 or TRBV6-3 and J usage is TRBJ1-5; D is ambiguous. This receptor was identified in a male donor with early-stage non-small cell lung cancer. The chain's CDR3 is CASSYSLSGNQPQHF. The CDR3 DNA reads as TGTGCCAGCAGTTACTCGCTATCAGGCAATCAGCCCCAGCATTTT.